This is a list of T cell receptor beta chains from one sample in a study of PD-1 blockade in mismatch repair-deficient tumors. Assay: immunoSEQ multiplex PCR; the TCRdb copy retains only in-frame clones and omits some. The data hold over 100,000 clones, with about 80% observed a single time. The sample in question was peripheral blood, obtained just over 59 weeks after starting pembrolizumab. Source of these receptors: an adult with mismatch repair-deficient cancer. CDR3s include the opening cysteine and the closing phenylalanine or tryptophan. The D gene is left open where the match is weak. Some rows mark clone size as missing; the rest say once, few, many or name a class of expanded clone.

TRBJ2-1,TRBD2,NA,TRBV5-1,TGCGCCAGCAGCTTGTTCAGCGGGAGGGCCAATGAGCAGTTCTTC,CASSLFSGRANEQFF
TRBJ2-6,TRBD1,NA,TRBV30,TGTGCCTGGAGTGTTCGGGACAGGCATCTCTCTGGGGCCAACGTCCTGACTTTC,CAWSVRDRHLSGANVLTF
TRBJ2-2,NA,NA,TRBV6-5,TGTGCCAGCAGTTACGGCACCGGGGAGCTGTTTTTT,CASSYGTGELFF
TRBJ1-1,NA,NA,TRBV5-1,TGCGCCAGCAGCTCGACAGAATTCTACACTGAAGCTTTCTTT,CASSSTEFYTEAFF
TRBJ2-1,TRBD2,NA,TRBV6-4,TGTGCCAGCAGAACCACAGGGACTAGCGGGAGATGCTCCTACAATGAGCAGTTCTTC,CASRTTGTSGRCSYNEQFF
TRBJ1-1,TRBD1,NA,TRBV14,TGTGCCAGCAGCCAGACAGGGGCGCAGAGGGGCACTGAAGCTTTCTTT,CASSQTGAQRGTEAFF
TRBJ1-4,NA,NA,TRBV4-2,TGTGCCAGCAGCCAAAATAAACAGGGAAGGGCAACTAATGAAAAACTGTTTTTT,CASSQNKQGRATNEKLFF
TRBJ1-2,NA,NA,TRBV9,TGTGCCAGCAGCGTAGCCGGGTTACTGGACTATGGCTACACCTTC,CASSVAGLLDYGYTF
TRBJ1-5,NA,few,TRBV30,TGTGCCTGGAGTAATTTGGGGGGCTCCGGACAGCCCCAGCATTTT,CAWSNLGGSGQPQHF
TRBJ2-2,NA,NA,TRBV30,TGTGCCTGGAATGGCGGCTCGAACACCGGGGAGCTGTTTTTT,CAWNGGSNTGELFF
TRBJ1-1,NA,NA,TRBV5-6,TGTGCCAGCAGCTTGGCCTCACATGGGATGAACACTGAAGCTTTCTTT,CASSLASHGMNTEAFF
TRBJ2-7,NA,NA,TRBV11-2,TGTGCCAGCAGCCTCGGGACGGGCGCCTACGAGCAGTACTTC,CASSLGTGAYEQYF
TRBJ2-7,NA,NA,TRBV19,TGTGCCAGTAGTATAGGAGGGGTTGAGCAGTACTTC,CASSIGGVEQYF
TRBJ2-7,NA,few,TRBV19,TGTGCCAGTAGTAGAAATCTAGCCCTAACATTCTACGAGCAGTACTTC,CASSRNLALTFYEQYF
TRBJ2-1,NA,NA,TRBV6-1,TGTGCCAGCAGTGAATGGTACCACAATGAGCAGTTCTTC,CASSEWYHNEQFF
TRBJ1-1,NA,NA,TRBV6-5,TGTGCCAGCAGTCCGGGACTCCAGAACACTGAAGCTTTCTTT,CASSPGLQNTEAFF
TRBJ2-1,NA,NA,TRBV30,TGTGCCTGGAGCGGGACAACCTACAATGAGCAGTTCTTC,CAWSGTTYNEQFF
TRBJ2-1,NA,few,TRBV5-4,TGTGCCAGCAGCCAGGGTCGGGCCTACAATGAGCAGTTCTTC,CASSQGRAYNEQFF
TRBJ1-5,NA,once,TRBV6-6,TGTGCCAGCAGGGGAAGGGACAATCAGCCCCAGCATTTT,CASRGRDNQPQHF
TRBJ1-4,NA,NA,TRBV29-1,TGCAGCGTTGGTGGGGGCTATGGTAATGAAAAACTGTTTTTT,CSVGGGYGNEKLFF
TRBJ2-5,NA,NA,TRBV7-2,TGTGCCAGCAGCTTAGTCGTGGAGGGGGGAGGGACCCAGTACTTC,CASSLVVEGGGTQYF
TRBJ1-1,NA,NA,TRBV30,TGTGCCTGGACCCAACGGGGCACTGAAGCTTTCTTT,CAWTQRGTEAFF
TRBJ1-5,NA,NA,TRBV7-8,TGTGCCAGCAGCTTAGGACTATTAGATCAGCCCCAGCATTTT,CASSLGLLDQPQHF
TRBJ2-5,NA,NA,TRBV12-5,TGTGCTAGTGGTTCCCCGTCAACGGGTGAGACCCAGTACTTC,CASGSPSTGETQYF
TRBJ2-7,NA,NA,TRBV6-1,TGTGCCAGCAACGGACGAGGACAGTCCTACGAGCAGTACTTC,CASNGRGQSYEQYF
TRBJ2-1,TRBD1,NA,TRBV23-1,TGCGCCAGCGAGTTGGACCGGGACAGGGTCCATGAGCAGTTCTTC,CASELDRDRVHEQFF
TRBJ1-1,NA,NA,TRBV6-5,TGTGCCAGCGGGTCGGTGGACACTGAAGCTTTCTTT,CASGSVDTEAFF
TRBJ2-4,NA,few,TRBV19,TGTGCCAGTAGTCCCCGACAGACGAAAAACATTCAGTACTTC,CASSPRQTKNIQYF
TRBJ2-7,TRBD1,NA,TRBV5-1,TGCGCCAGCAGCTCCGGACAGGACGAGCAGTACTTC,CASSSGQDEQYF
TRBJ2-2,NA,NA,TRBV14,TGTGCCAGCAGCCTACAGCTAGATACCGGGGAGCTATTTTTT,CASSLQLDTGELFF
TRBJ2-5,NA,NA,TRBV10-3,TGTGCCATCAGTGAGTTTGTATCAGAGACCCAGTACTTC,CAISEFVSETQYF
TRBJ1-1,NA,NA,TRBV7-9,TGTGCCAGCAGCTTAAATCCAGGGGCGACTGAAGCTTTCTTT,CASSLNPGATEAFF
TRBJ1-5,NA,NA,TRBV27,TGTGCCAGCAGGAAAGATAGCAATCAGCCCCAGCATTTT,CASRKDSNQPQHF
TRBJ2-3,NA,NA,TRBV5-1,TGCGCCAGCAGCGACCTCACAAACACAGATACGCAGTATTTT,CASSDLTNTDTQYF
TRBJ2-5,NA,NA,TRBV18,TGTGCCAGCTCACAGGGCCAAGAGACCCAGTACTTC,CASSQGQETQYF
TRBJ1-1,NA,NA,TRBV28,TGTGCCAGCAGACCCCCGGGGCGCAAGAACACTGAAGCTTTCTTT,CASRPPGRKNTEAFF
TRBJ2-5,NA,NA,TRBV6-6,TGTGCCAGCAGCGCCCGTGGGGAAGAGACCCAGTACTTC,CASSARGEETQYF
TRBJ1-1,TRBD1,once,TRBV11-2,TGTGCCAGCAGAACAGGGGCGGACACTGAAGCTTTCTTT,CASRTGADTEAFF
TRBJ1-1,NA,NA,TRBV18,TGTGCCAGCTCACCACCGGACGGCCAACGAGCTTTCTTT,CASSPPDGQRAFF
TRBJ2-7,TRBD2,NA,TRBV27,TGTGCCAGCAGTCGACTAGCGGGAGAGTTTATCGACGAGCAGTACTTC,CASSRLAGEFIDEQYF
TRBJ2-1,NA,once,TRBV5-4,TGTGCCAGCAGCAAGGACAGACAGAAGAATGAGCAGTTCTTC,CASSKDRQKNEQFF
TRBJ1-3,NA,NA,TRBV19,TGTGCCAGCAGGGAAAACTCTGGAAACACCATATATTTT,CASRENSGNTIYF
TRBJ1-1,NA,NA,TRBV7-9,TGTGCCAGCAGTACCGAGGGTGGGGTGGGTTTGGCTTTCTTT,CASSTEGGVGLAFF
TRBJ2-7,NA,NA,TRBV12-5,TGTGCTAGTGGGGGGGACTTGCCGGCCTACGAGCAGTACTTC,CASGGDLPAYEQYF
TRBJ2-3,NA,NA,TRBV11-2,TGTGCCAGCAGCACACAGATCAGCACAGATACGCAGTATTTT,CASSTQISTDTQYF
TRBJ1-2,TRBD1,once,TRBV30,TGTGCCTCGCTCCGGACAGGGGAAAACTATGGCTACACCTTC,CASLRTGENYGYTF
TRBJ2-4,NA,NA,TRBV14,TGTGCCAGCAGCCAAGAAGGACGGGGACTAGCCAAAAACATTCAGTACTTC,CASSQEGRGLAKNIQYF
TRBJ2-1,NA,NA,TRBV7-9,TGTGCCAGCAGCCAGGGAGCTGAGCAGTTCTTC,CASSQGAEQFF
TRBJ2-1,NA,few,TRBV4-1,TGCGCCAGCAGCCAAGAGTTCACGGGAACCTACAATGAGCAGTTCTTC,CASSQEFTGTYNEQFF